The present entry profiles one TCR beta chain with its context. TCRdb's table, derived via immunoSEQ multiplex PCR, lists solely in-frame clones and lacks some. Of approximately 100,000 clones in the sample, roughly 93% were seen once. This specimen comes from a study of T cell changes during pregnancy in multiple sclerosis. V lost 2 bases to trimming and J lost 5 bases, with 12 bases between them. Germline V gene sequence: CDR1 SGHVS, CDR2 FNYEAQ. The CDR3 is 15 amino acids. This receptor was taken from a female donor with multiple sclerosis, enrolled in a pregnancy study. The V and J genes are TRBV7-6 and TRBJ2-2, with D tentatively TRBD2 (5 bases). The input for sequencing was peripheral blood, taken after pregnancy. CDR3: CASSLLGGGTGELFF. For the CDR3, the DNA is TGTGCCAGCAGCTTATTAGGCGGCGGGACCGGGGAGCTGTTTTTT. The variable domain in full, with the rest retrieved from reference TRBV7-6 and TRBJ2-2, is GAGVSQSPRYKVTKRGQDVALRCDPISGHVSLYWYRQALGQGPEFLTYFNYEAQQDKSGLPNDRFSAERPEGSISTLTIQRTEQRDSAMYRCASSLLGGGTGELFFGEGSRLTVL.